These 30 T cell receptor beta chains originate from one sample sequenced in a study of siplizumab effects on memory and regulatory T cells. Here immunoSEQ multiplex PCR was the method, and the copy in TCRdb shows in-frame clones only, minus some. Here the sample spans about 100,000 clones, about 94% being singletons. What was sequenced was non-Treg CD4+ T cells sorted from blood. Receptors originate from a human donor in good health.

The V and J genes are TRBV7-9 and TRBJ2-5, with D maybe TRBD1 (5 bases). Trimming cost V 10 bases and J 5 bases, with 11 bases left between them. The CDR3 loop spans 11 amino acids. In germline, CDR1 is SEHNR, CDR2 FQNEAQ (reference sequence). The CDR3 region is CATQRGETQYF. In DNA form, the CDR3 reads TGTGCCACCCAAAGGGGCGAGACCCAGTACTTC.

The rearrangement joins TRBV5-1 to TRBJ2-1; D unresolved. This CDR3 is 13 amino acids long. The germline CDR1 and CDR2 sequences are SGHRS and YFSETQ. Trimming took 0 bases from V and 4 from J, leaving 5 bases between them. Here the CDR3 DNA reads TGCGCCAGCAGCTTGGTACTGTACAATGAGCAGTTCTTC. This sequence encodes CASSLVLYNEQFF.

The chain uses TRBV9 and TRBJ2-6; the match to TRBD2 covers 9 bases. CDR1 SGDLS and CDR2 YYNGEE come from the germline V gene. V lost 0 bases, J lost 1 base, and 2 bases stayed unmatched. This CDR3 is 17 amino acids long. The CDR3 DNA follows: TGTGCCAGCAGCGTAGTAGCGGGAGAGTCTGGGGCCAACGTCCTGACTTTC. This encodes CASSVVAGESGANVLTF.

The chain recombines TRBV5-1 with TRBJ2-2, with D hard to call. V gave up 7 bases and J gave up 6 bases, with 13 bases separating them. CDR1 is SGHRS and CDR2 is YFSETQ in the germline V gene. This CDR3 comprises 13 residues. CDR3 sequence: CASLGLRSGELFF. The CDR3 DNA is TGCGCCAGCTTGGGCCTTCGGTCCGGGGAGCTGTTTTTT.

This clone was recorded a few times. The V gene is TRBV6-1, the J gene TRBJ2-1; possibly TRBD2 for D (6 bases). This CDR3 spans 14 amino acids. Germline loops: CDR1 MNHNS, CDR2 SASEGT. Deletions cut 7 bases from V and 0 bases from J, with 10 bases between. CDR3: CASILGGSYNEQFF. CDR3 sequence (DNA): TGTGCCAGCATCTTGGGGGGCTCCTACAATGAGCAGTTCTTC.

The V and J genes are TRBV10-3 and TRBJ2-3, with D maybe TRBD2 (6 bases). CDR3 length: 14 amino acids. The germline gives CDR1 ENHRY, CDR2 SYGVKD. V lost 2 bases and J 6 bases, leaving 12 bases between the germline ends. The CDR3 reads CAISEGRGGDTQYF. CDR3 DNA: TGTGCCATCAGTGAGGGGCGTGGGGGGGATACGCAGTATTTT.

This clone appeared once. The gene calls are TRBV7-9 and TRBJ1-1, with D hard to call. Germline V CDR1 and CDR2: SEHNR, FQNEAQ (reference sequence). The length of the CDR3 is 13 residues. The V end was cut by 6 bases, the J end by 2 bases, with 10 bases between. CDR3 nucleotide sequence: TGTGCCAGCAGGGTGGCCCTAAACACTGAAGCTTTCTTT. Protein product: CASRVALNTEAFF.

The gene calls are TRBV6-5 and TRBJ1-2; D perhaps matches TRBD1 (5 bases). The V end was cut by 9 bases, the J end by 4 bases, with 15 bases between. This CDR3 has 13 residues. CDR1 is MNHEY and CDR2 is SVGAGI in the germline V gene. The DNA for the CDR3 is TGTGCCAGTGGGGCAGGGCGAACCTATGGCTACACCTTC. Translating gives CASGAGRTYGYTF.

The chain employs TRBV4-1 and TRBJ2-2; 10 positions match TRBD2. Germline V gene sequence: CDR1 MGHRA, CDR2 YSYEKL. There are 19 residues in the CDR3. The J segment lost 8 bases and the V segment lost 4 bases, leaving 19 bases of the junction unmatched. The DNA of the CDR3 is TGCGCCAGCAGCCGACAAGTCATAGGAGCTAGCGGGAGTAATGGGGAGCTGTTTTTT. Amino acid sequence: CASSRQVIGASGSNGELFF.

This clone was counted once. This chain connects TRBV12-5 to TRBJ2-7; D unclear. Germline values: CDR1 LGHNT, CDR2 FRNRAP. Trimming cost V 2 bases and J 3 bases, with 11 bases left between them. This CDR3 contains 14 residues. CDR3 nucleotide sequence: TGTGCTAGTGGTTTGCGGCGACTGTGCTACGAGCAGTACTTC. Its translation: CASGLRRLCYEQYF.

The chain combines TRBV11-3 with TRBJ2-2, with unresolved D. V lost 0 bases to trimming and J lost 7 bases, with 6 bases between them. Per the germline V gene, CDR1 is SGHNT and CDR2 is YENEEA. CDR3 length: 13 residues. This chain's CDR3 is CASSLERYGELFF. CDR3 nucleotides: TGTGCCAGCAGCTTAGAACGCTACGGGGAGCTGTTTTTT.

V usage is TRBV30 and J usage is TRBJ2-1; 9 bases fit TRBD2. The CDR3 sequence is 15 residues long. The V segment lost 2 bases and the J segment 6 bases; nucleotides outside the gene matches: 8. Looked up from germline, CDR1 is GTSNPN and CDR2 is SVGIG (reference sequence). The CDR3 nucleotides are TGTGCCTGGAGTCTCGGGACTAGCCGACCCAATGAGCAGTTCTTC. This translates into CAWSLGTSRPNEQFF.

The chain carries TRBV28 and TRBJ1-1; no clear D gene. The germline V gene has CDR1 MDHEN and CDR2 SYDVKM. The CDR3 spans 15 residues. V dropped 3 bases and J dropped 0 bases, with 11 bases sitting between them. CDR3 nucleotides: TGTGCCAGCAGTTTGTACAGTACACTGAACACTGAAGCTTTCTTT. As protein: CASSLYSTLNTEAFF.

On this clone: The identical CDR3 is also encoded by other nucleotide sequences in the sample. CDR3 protein: CASSRGQETQYF. CDR3 nucleotides: TGTGCCAGCAGCCGGGGCCAAGAGACCCAGTACTTC. The chain uses TRBV6-5 and TRBJ2-5, with D perhaps TRBD2 (5 bases). V was cut by 6 bases and J by 1 base, with 6 bases left in between. The CDR3 runs 12 residues. The germline gives CDR1 MNHEY, CDR2 SVGAGI.

The sample holds a few counts of this clone. The rearrangement uses TRBV10-3 and TRBJ1-2, with D unresolved. CDR3 length: 13 residues. V was clipped by 3 bases and J by 2 bases, with 7 bases between them. Per the germline V gene, CDR1 is ENHRY and CDR2 is SYGVKD. The CDR3 bases are TGTGCCATCAGTGATCAACGGAACTATGGCTACACCTTC. It encodes CAISDQRNYGYTF.

The V call is TRBV2, the J call TRBJ2-5; TRBD2 matches 10 bases. The V and J ends lost 6 bases and 0 bases, in that order; junction bases with no gene match: 4. Looked up from germline, CDR1 is SNHLY and CDR2 is FYNNEI. The CDR3 has 15 residues. As DNA, the CDR3 is TGTGCCAGCAGCGGGACTAGCGAGTACCAAGAGACCCAGTACTTC. This translates into CASSGTSEYQETQYF.

This chain connects TRBV11-3 to TRBJ2-1, with 12 bases identical to TRBD2. Looked up from germline, CDR1 is SGHNT and CDR2 is YENEEA. V lost 2 bases, J lost 7 bases, and 6 bases stayed unmatched. This CDR3 has 16 amino acids. Here the CDR3 reads CASSLSLAGGQNEQFF. For the CDR3, the DNA is TGTGCCAGCAGCTTATCCCTAGCGGGAGGGCAGAATGAGCAGTTCTTC.

The chain uses TRBV30 and TRBJ2-1; 8 positions agree with TRBD2. V lost 2 bases and J lost 5; bases outside the gene matches: 17. The CDR3 has 18 amino acids. Germline CDR1 GTSNPN, CDR2 SVGIG (reference sequence). CDR3 residues: CAWSRSGSGLVGNNEQFF. The CDR3 nucleotides are TGTGCCTGGAGTAGAAGCGGGAGTGGTTTAGTGGGCAACAATGAGCAGTTCTTC.

Details on this clone: The junction and the germline gene differ at one end; a read error may be behind it. Other DNA sequences in the sample encode the same CDR3. The V call is TRBV27, the J call TRBJ2-2, with a tentative D call TRBD2 (7 bases). CDR1 is MNHEY and CDR2 is SMNVEV in the germline V gene (reference sequence). The CDR3 sequence is 14 residues long. The CDR3 loop reads CASRRGGRHGELFF. DNA for the CDR3: TGTGCCAGCAGACGCGGGGGCCGGCACGGGGAACTGTTTTTT.

The chain carries TRBV18 and TRBJ2-7; 9 bases match TRBD1. Germline trimming cut 3 bases from V and 4 bases from J; bases unmatched to any gene: 7. The CDR3 is 15 residues long. Germline V CDR1 and CDR2: KGHSH, LQKENI. DNA for the CDR3: TGTGCCAGCTCACCGGCCGGGACAGGGTCTTACGAGCAGTACTTC. Amino acid sequence: CASSPAGTGSYEQYF.

The rearrangement joins TRBV9 to TRBJ2-7; D possibly corresponds to TRBD2 (6 bases). Trimming cost V 1 base and J 3 bases, with 14 bases left between them. Germline CDR1 SGDLS, CDR2 YYNGEE. The CDR3 sequence is 15 residues long. The CDR3 bases are TGTGCCAGCAGCGTATCTCCTAGCGCCGTCTACGAGCAGTACTTC. Amino acids: CASSVSPSAVYEQYF. Based on the CDR3 plus reference TRBV9 and TRBJ2-7, the full variable domain is DSGVTQTPKHLITATGQRVTLRCSPRSGDLSVYWYQQSLDQGLQFLIQYYNGEERAKGNILERFSAQQFPDLHSELNLSSLELGDSALYFCASSVSPSAVYEQYFGPGTRLTVT.

V usage is TRBV5-4 and J usage is TRBJ2-1, with D perhaps TRBD1 or TRBD2 (6 bases each). The CDR3 spans 16 residues. V lost 4 bases, J lost 6 bases, and 20 bases lay in between. Germline V gene data show CDR1 as SGHNT and CDR2 as YYREEE (reference sequence). CDR3 region: CASSTQGHSGGNEQFF. Written as DNA, the CDR3 is TGTGCCAGCAGCACTCAGGGGCATAGCGGCGGCAATGAGCAGTTCTTC.

The CDR3 reads CASSAGLATYNEQFF. For the CDR3, the DNA is TGTGCCAGCAGCGCCGGACTAGCAACATACAATGAGCAGTTCTTC. The chain uses TRBV7-7 and TRBJ2-1; 8 bases match TRBD2. From germline, CDR1 is SSHAT and CDR2 FNYEAQ (reference sequence). J was trimmed by 4 bases and V by 5 bases; bases with no gene match: 7. CDR3 size: 15 residues. Combining the CDR3 with reference TRBV7-7 and TRBJ2-1 gives the whole variable domain GAGVSQSPRYKVTKRGQDVTLRCDPISSHATLYWYQQALGQGPEFLTYFNYEAQPDKSGLPSDRFSAERPEGSISTLTIQRTEQRDSAMYRCASSAGLATYNEQFFGPGTRLTVL.

This clone occurred once. The chain recombines TRBV11-2 with TRBJ2-1; tentative D call: TRBD2 (5 bases). The CDR3 runs to 15 residues. The germline V gene encodes CDR1 SGHAT and CDR2 FQNNGV. V was pared by 5 bases and J by 3 bases, with 14 bases between. As DNA, the CDR3 is TGTGCCAGCAGCCCCGGGATCATAAGCTACAATGAGCAGTTCTTC. Encoded protein: CASSPGIISYNEQFF.

The chain carries TRBV5-4 and TRBJ1-2; 9 nucleotides align to TRBD1. CDR1 SGHNT and CDR2 YYREEE come from the germline V gene (reference sequence). The V segment lost 5 bases and the J segment 5 bases; nucleotides outside the gene matches: 7. The CDR3 spans 14 residues. The CDR3 here is CASSPATGGYGYTF. For the CDR3, the DNA is TGTGCCAGCAGTCCAGCGACAGGGGGGTATGGCTACACCTTC.

V is TRBV6-6 and J is TRBJ1-1, with no clear D. In germline, CDR1 is MNHNY, CDR2 SVGAGI (reference sequence). The CDR3 runs 12 residues. V lost 0 bases, J lost 8 bases, and 7 bases lay in between. CDR3 sequence: CASSYSGLEAFF. For the CDR3, the DNA is TGTGCCAGCAGTTACTCGGGGTTAGAAGCTTTCTTT.

The CDR3 protein is CASSSTPGLAAQETQYF. CDR3 nucleotides: TGTGCCAGCAGCTCTACCCCTGGGCTAGCGGCCCAAGAGACCCAGTACTTC. V gene TRBV7-6 combines with J gene TRBJ2-5; 7 bases map to TRBD2. The length of the CDR3 is 17 residues. Germline V lookup: CDR1 SGHVS, CDR2 FNYEAQ. V was pared by 4 bases and J by 1 base, with 12 bases of the junction left unmatched.

The CDR3 region has the DNA TGTGCCAGCAGCTACTCTAGCGGGAGTACCTACGAGCAGTACTTC. Its translation is CASSYSSGSTYEQYF. The rearrangement joins TRBV11-3 to TRBJ2-7, with 10 bases aligning to TRBD2. Losses at the gene ends were 4 bases for V and 2 bases for J; bases not matched to a gene: 5. The germline CDR1 and CDR2 sequences are SGHNT and YENEEA. The CDR3 contains 15 residues.

V is TRBV10-1 and J is TRBJ2-5; D unresolved. The germline V and J ends were trimmed by 3 bases and 2 bases, with 7 bases remaining between them. Per germline, CDR1 WNHNN and CDR2 SYGVQD (reference sequence). This CDR3 has 13 amino acids. The CDR3 nucleotides read TGCGCCAGCAGTGAAAGGCAGCAAGAGACCCAGTACTTC. It codes for CASSERQQETQYF.

The chain combines TRBV20-1 with TRBJ2-7; no definite D call. Per the germline V gene, CDR1 is DFQATT and CDR2 is SNEGSKA (reference sequence). The CDR3 totals 11 residues. V was trimmed by 4 bases and J by 6 bases, leaving 10 bases between them. The CDR3 sequence: CSAIPRVEQYF. The CDR3 DNA is TGCAGTGCTATCCCTCGGGTCGAGCAGTACTTC.